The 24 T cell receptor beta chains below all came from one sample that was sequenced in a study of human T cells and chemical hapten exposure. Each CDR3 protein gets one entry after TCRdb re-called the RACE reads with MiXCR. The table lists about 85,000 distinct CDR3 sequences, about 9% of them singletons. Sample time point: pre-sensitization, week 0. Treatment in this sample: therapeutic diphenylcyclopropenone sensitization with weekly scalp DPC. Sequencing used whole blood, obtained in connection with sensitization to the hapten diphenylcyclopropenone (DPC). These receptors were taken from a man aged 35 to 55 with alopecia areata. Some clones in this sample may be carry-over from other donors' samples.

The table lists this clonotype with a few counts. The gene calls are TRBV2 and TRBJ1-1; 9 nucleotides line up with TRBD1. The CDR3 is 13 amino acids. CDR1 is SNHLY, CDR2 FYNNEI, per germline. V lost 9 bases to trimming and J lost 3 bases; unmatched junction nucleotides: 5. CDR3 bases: TGTGCCAGACGCCGGGACAGGGACACTGAAGCTTTCTTT. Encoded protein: CARRRDRDTEAFF.

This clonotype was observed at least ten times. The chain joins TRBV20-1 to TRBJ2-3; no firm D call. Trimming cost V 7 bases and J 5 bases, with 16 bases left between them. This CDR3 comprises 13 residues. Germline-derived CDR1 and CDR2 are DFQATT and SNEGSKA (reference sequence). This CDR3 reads CSEYRPEVDTQYF. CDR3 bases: TGCAGTGAATACCGCCCTGAGGTAGATACGCAGTATTTT.

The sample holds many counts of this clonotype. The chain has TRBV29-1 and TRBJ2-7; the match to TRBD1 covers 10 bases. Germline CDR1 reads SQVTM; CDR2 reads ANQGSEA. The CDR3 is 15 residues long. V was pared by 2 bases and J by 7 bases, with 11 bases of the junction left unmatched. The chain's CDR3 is CSVEPGTGVTEEQYV. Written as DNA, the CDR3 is TGCAGCGTTGAACCCGGGACAGGGGTAACTGAGGAGCAGTACGTC.

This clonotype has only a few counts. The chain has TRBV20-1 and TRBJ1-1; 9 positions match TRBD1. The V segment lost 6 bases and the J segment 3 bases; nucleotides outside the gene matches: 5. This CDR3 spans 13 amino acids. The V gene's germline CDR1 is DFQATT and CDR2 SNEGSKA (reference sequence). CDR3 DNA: TGCAGTGCAGCCGGGACAGGGTACACTGAAGCTTTCTTT. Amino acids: CSAAGTGYTEAFF.

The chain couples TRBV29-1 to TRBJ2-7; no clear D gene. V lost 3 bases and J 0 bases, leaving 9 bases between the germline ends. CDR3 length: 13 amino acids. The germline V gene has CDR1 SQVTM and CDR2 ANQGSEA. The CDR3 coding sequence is TGCAGCGTTGAGGGGATTACCTCCTACGAGCAGTACTTC. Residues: CSVEGITSYEQYF.

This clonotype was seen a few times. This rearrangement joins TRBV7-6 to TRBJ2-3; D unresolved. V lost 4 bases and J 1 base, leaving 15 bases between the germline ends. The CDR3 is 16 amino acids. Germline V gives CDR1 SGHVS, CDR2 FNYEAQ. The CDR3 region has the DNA TGTGCCAGCAGCTCCACTTGGGGTCGAGGCACAGATACGCAGTATTTT. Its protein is CASSSTWGRGTDTQYF.

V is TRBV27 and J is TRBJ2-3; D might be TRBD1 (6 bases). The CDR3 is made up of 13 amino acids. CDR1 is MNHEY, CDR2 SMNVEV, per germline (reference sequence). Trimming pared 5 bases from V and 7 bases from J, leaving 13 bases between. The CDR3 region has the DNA TGTGCCAGCAGTCAACAGGGCCTAAATACGCAGTATTTT. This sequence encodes CASSQQGLNTQYF.

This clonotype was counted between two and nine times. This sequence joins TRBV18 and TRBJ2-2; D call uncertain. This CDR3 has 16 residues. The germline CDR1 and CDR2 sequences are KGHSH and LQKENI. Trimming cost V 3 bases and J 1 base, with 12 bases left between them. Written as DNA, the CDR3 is TGTGCCAGCTCACCCGAGCAGGTGGTGAACACCGGGGAGCTGTTTTTT. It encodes CASSPEQVVNTGELFF.

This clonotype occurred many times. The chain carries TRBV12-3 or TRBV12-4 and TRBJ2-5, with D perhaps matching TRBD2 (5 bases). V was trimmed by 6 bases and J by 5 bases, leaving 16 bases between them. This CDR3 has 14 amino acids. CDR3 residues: CASRPRVDGETQYF. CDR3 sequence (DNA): TGTGCCAGCAGGCCGAGGGTCGACGGGGAGACCCAGTACTTC.

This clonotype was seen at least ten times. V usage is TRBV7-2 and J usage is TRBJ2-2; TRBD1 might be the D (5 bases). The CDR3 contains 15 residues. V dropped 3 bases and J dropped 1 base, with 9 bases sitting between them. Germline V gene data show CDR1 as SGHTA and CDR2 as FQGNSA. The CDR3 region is CASSFSRVNTGELFF. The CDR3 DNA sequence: TGTGCCAGCAGCTTTTCCAGGGTGAACACCGGGGAGCTGTTTTTT. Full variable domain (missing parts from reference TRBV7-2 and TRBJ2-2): GAGVSQSPSNKVTEKGKDVELRCDPISGHTALYWYRQSLGQGLEFLIYFQGNSAPDKSGLPSDRFSAERTGGSVSTLTIQRTQQEDSAVYLCASSFSRVNTGELFFGEGSRLTVL.

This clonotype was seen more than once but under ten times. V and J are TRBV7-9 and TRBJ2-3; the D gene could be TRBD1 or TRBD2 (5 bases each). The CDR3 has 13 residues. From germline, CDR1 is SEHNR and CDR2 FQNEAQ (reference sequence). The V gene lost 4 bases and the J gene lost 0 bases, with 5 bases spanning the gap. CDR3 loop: CASSWDSTDTQYF. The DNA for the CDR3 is TGTGCCAGCAGCTGGGACAGCACAGATACGCAGTATTTT. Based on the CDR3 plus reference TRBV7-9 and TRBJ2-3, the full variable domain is DTGVSQNPRHKITKRGQNVTFRCDPISEHNRLYWYRQTLGQGPEFLTYFQNEAQLEKSRLLSDRFSAERPKGSFSTLEIQRTEQGDSAMYLCASSWDSTDTQYFGPGTRLTVL.

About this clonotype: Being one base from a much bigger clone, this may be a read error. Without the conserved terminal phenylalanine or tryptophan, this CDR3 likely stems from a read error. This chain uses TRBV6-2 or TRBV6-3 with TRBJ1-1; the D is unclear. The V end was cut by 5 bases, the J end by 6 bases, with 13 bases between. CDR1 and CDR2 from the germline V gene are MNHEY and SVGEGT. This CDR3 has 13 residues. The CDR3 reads CASSPVGGAEAFY. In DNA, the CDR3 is TGTGCCAGCAGTCCCGTCGGTGGTGCTGAAGCTTTCTAT.

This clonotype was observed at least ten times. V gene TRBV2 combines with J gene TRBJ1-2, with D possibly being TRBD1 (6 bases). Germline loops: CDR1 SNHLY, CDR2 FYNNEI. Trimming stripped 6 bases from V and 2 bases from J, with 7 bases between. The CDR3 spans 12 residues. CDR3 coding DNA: TGTGCCAGCAGAGGGGGAAACTATGGCTACACCTTC. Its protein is CASRGGNYGYTF. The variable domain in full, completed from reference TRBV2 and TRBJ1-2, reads EPEVTQTPSHQVTQMGQEVILRCVPISNHLYFYWYRQILGQKVEFLVSFYNNEISEKSEIFDDQFSVERPDGSNFTLKIRSTKLEDSAMYFCASRGGNYGYTFGSGTRLTVV.

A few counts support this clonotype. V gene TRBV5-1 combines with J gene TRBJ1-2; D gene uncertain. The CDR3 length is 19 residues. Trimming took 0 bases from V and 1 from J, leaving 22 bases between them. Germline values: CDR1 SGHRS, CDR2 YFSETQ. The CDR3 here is CASSLVTIPLKGHNYGYTF. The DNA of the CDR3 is TGCGCCAGCAGCTTGGTTACAATCCCTTTGAAGGGCCATAACTATGGCTACACCTTC.

The CDR3 nucleotides read TGTGCCAGTAGTTTTGGAGGTCCCTCTGGGGCCAACGTCCTGACTTTC. This gives the protein CASSFGGPSGANVLTF. The chain couples TRBV19 to TRBJ2-6; D is perhaps TRBD2 (5 bases). The CDR3 runs to 16 residues. The V gene lost 5 bases and the J gene lost 0 bases, with 11 bases spanning the gap. Per the germline V gene, CDR1 is LNHDA and CDR2 is SQIVND (reference sequence).

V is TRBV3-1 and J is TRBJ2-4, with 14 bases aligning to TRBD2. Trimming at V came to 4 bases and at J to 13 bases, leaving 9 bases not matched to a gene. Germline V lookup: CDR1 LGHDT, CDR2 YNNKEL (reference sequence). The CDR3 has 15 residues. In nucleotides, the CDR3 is TGTGCCAGCAGCCCTAGACTAGCGGGAGGGCCGTGGCAGTACTTC. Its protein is CASSPRLAGGPWQYF.

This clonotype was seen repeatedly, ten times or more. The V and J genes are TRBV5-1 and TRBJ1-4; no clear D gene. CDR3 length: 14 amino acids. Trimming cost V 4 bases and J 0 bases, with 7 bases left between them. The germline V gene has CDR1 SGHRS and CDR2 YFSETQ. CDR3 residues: CASSLLATNEKLFF. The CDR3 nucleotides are TGCGCCAGCAGCCTCCTTGCAACTAATGAAAAACTGTTTTTT.

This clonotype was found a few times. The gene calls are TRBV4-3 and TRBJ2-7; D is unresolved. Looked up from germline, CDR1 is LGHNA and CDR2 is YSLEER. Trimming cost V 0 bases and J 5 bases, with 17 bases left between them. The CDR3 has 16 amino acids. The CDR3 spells CASSQDRRTGVDEQYF. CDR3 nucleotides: TGCGCCAGCAGCCAAGATAGGCGAACCGGCGTGGACGAGCAGTACTTC.

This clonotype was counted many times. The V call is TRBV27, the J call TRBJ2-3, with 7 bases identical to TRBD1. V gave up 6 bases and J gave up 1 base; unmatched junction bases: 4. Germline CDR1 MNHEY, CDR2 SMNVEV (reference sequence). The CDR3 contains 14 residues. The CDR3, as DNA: TGTGCCAGCAGCCGTGACAGGGGCACAGATACGCAGTATTTT. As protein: CASSRDRGTDTQYF.

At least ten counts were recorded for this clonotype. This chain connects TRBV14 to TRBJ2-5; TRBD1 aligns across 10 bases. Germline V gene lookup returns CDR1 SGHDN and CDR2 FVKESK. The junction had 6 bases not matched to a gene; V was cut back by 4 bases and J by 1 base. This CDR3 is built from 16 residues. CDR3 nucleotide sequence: TGTGCCAGCAGCCGCTGGACAGGGGGACTCCAAGAGACCCAGTACTTC. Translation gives CASSRWTGGLQETQYF.

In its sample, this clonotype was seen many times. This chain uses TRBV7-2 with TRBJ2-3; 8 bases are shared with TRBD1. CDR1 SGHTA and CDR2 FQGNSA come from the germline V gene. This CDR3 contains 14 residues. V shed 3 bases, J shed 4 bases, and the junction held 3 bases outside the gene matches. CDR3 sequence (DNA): TGTGCCAGCAGCTTCAGGGGGCTCGCAGATACGCAGTATTTT. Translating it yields CASSFRGLADTQYF. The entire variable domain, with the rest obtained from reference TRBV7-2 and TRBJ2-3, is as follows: GAGVSQSPSNKVTEKGKDVELRCDPISGHTALYWYRQSLGQGLEFLIYFQGNSAPDKSGLPSDRFSAERTGGSVSTLTIQRTQQEDSAVYLCASSFRGLADTQYFGPGTRLTVL.

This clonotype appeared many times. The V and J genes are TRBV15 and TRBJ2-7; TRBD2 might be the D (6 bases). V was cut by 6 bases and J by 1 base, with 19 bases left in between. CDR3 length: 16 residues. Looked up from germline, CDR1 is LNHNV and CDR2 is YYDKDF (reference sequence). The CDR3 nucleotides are TGTGCCACCAGTGTTCTAGCGACCGAAACTTCCTACGAGCAGTACTTC. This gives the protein CATSVLATETSYEQYF.

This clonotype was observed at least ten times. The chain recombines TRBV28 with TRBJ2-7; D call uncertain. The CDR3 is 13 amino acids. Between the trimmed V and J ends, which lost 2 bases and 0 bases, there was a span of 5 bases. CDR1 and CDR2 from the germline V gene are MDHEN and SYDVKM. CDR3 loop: CASSLGFSYEQYV. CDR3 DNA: TGTGCCAGCAGTTTAGGGTTCTCCTACGAGCAGTACGTC.

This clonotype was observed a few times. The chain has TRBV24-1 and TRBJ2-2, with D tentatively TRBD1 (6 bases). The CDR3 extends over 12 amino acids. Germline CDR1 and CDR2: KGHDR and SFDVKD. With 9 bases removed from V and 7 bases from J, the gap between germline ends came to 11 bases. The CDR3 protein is CATGQRVGELFF. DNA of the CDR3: TGTGCCACCGGACAGCGCGTCGGGGAGCTGTTTTTT.